These T cell receptor beta chains were read from a single sample in a study of blood T cells in healthy people across ages. TCRdb processed the 5' RACE reads anew with MiXCR; each CDR3 protein has one entry. The table lists around 500,000 distinct CDR3 sequences, roughly a quarter of them singletons, with approximately 3.3% in the top ten. Separately, the same data were catalogued under a study of T cells of mothers and their children.

Specimen: blood. The receptors originated from a boy between 2 and 10 years old in good health. CDR3s include the opening cysteine and the closing phenylalanine or tryptophan. Each record gives: D gene, clone size, J gene, V gene, CDR3 DNA, CDR3 protein. The D gene is left open where the match is weak. Some rows mark clone size as missing; the rest say once, few, many or name a class of expanded clone.

>TRBD1|NA|TRBJ2-5|TRBV9
TGTGCCAGCAGCGCCACAGGGGCCGCCCCGAAAGAGACCCAGTACTTC
CASSATGAAPKETQYF
>TRBD2|NA|TRBJ2-4|TRBV20-1
TGCAGTGCTAGAGAAAGGGGGAGGGTAGCGGGGAACATTCAGTACTTC
CSARERGRVAGNIQYF
>TRBD2|few|TRBJ2-1|TRBV7-9
TGTGCCAGCAGCTTGACTAGCGGGGGGCCGGATGAGCAGTTCTTC
CASSLTSGGPDEQFF
>TRBD1|NA|TRBJ2-1|TRBV28
TGTGCCAGCATGGGGACAGGACCGTTTCATGAGCAGTTCTTC
CASMGTGPFHEQFF
>NA|few|TRBJ2-1|TRBV14
TGTGCCAGCAGCCAAGCTTCCCGTTTTCTCTACAATGAGCAGTTCTTC
CASSQASRFLYNEQFF
>NA|few|TRBJ2-1|TRBV7-8
TGTGCCAGCAAGGAAATGGACAATGAGCAGTTCTTC
CASKEMDNEQFF
>NA|NA|TRBJ2-7|TRBV20-1
TGCAGTGCCAGTCGGAGCTCCTACGAGCAGTACTTC
CSASRSSYEQYF
>TRBD1|NA|TRBJ1-2|TRBV3-1
TGTGCCAGCAGCTCAGACAGGGGGCGACGTGATGGCTACACCTTC
CASSSDRGRRDGYTF
>TRBD1|few|TRBJ2-3|TRBV27
TGTGCCAGCAGCAGGGACAGTATAGCTGATACGCAGTATTTT
CASSRDSIADTQYF
>TRBD2|few|TRBJ2-2|TRBV7-2
TGTGCCAGCAGCCCCGTAGCGGGAGAGGGCACCGGGGAGCTGTTTTTT
CASSPVAGEGTGELFF
>TRBD2|few|TRBJ2-5|TRBV10-3
TGTGCCACCTCAGCGGGGGAAGAGACCCAGTACTTC
CATSAGEETQYF
>TRBD2|few|TRBJ2-1|TRBV7-2
TGTGCCAGCAGCTCCCGCGGGGGTCGTAACAATGAGCAGTTCTTC
CASSSRGGRNNEQFF
>TRBD1|few|TRBJ2-7|TRBV20-1
TGCAGTGCAAGCACGACAGGGAGCTCCTACGAGCAGTACTTC
CSASTTGSSYEQYF
>TRBD1|once|TRBJ1-2|TRBV7-9
TGTGCCAGCACCAGGGACAGGATCCTTGGGGGCTACACCTTC
CASTRDRILGGYTF
>NA|NA|TRBJ2-6|TRBV7-9
TGTGCCAGCAGCTTAGCCCCCTCTGGGGCCAACGTCCTGACTTTC
CASSLAPSGANVLTF
>NA|few|TRBJ1-4|TRBV7-2
TGTGCCAGCAGCCCTAGCGGGTATTTGAATGAAAAACTGTTTTTT
CASSPSGYLNEKLFF
>NA|many|TRBJ1-2|TRBV9
TGTGCCAGCAGGGACAACTATGGCTACACCTTC
CASRDNYGYTF
>NA|NA|TRBJ2-7|TRBV2
TGTGCCAGCAGTGAAGGGAGCGGGCACTACGAGCAGTACTTC
CASSEGSGHYEQYF
>NA|NA|TRBJ2-1|TRBV5-4
TGTGCCAGCAGTTTAGGGACGATTCCCTACAATGAGCAGTTCTTC
CASSLGTIPYNEQFF
>NA|NA|TRBJ2-4|TRBV7-9
TGTGCCAGCAGCTTGCCGGGGACTCGCGGTCCAAACATTCAGTACTTC
CASSLPGTRGPNIQYF
>NA|NA|TRBJ1-4|TRBV20-1
TGCAGTGCCCTGTTCGGGGGGTCTGAAAAACTGTTTTTT
CSALFGGSEKLFF
>NA|NA|TRBJ1-4|TRBV25-1
TGTGCCAGCAGTGATTCCGGACGACTGTTTTTT
CASSDSGRLFF
>NA|few|TRBJ2-5|TRBV12-3/TRBV12-4
TGTGCCAGCAGTTTTTCTAGTACAGAGACCCAGTACTTC
CASSFSSTETQYF
>TRBD1|NA|TRBJ2-1|TRBV20-1
TGCAGTGCTGATCCGACAGGGAAGAATGAGCAGTTCTTC
CSADPTGKNEQFF
>TRBD2|few|TRBJ2-1|TRBV7-9
TGTGCCAGCGGACGGACTAGCGGGAGTTACTACAATGAGCAGTTCTTC
CASGRTSGSYYNEQFF
>NA|NA|TRBJ1-2|TRBV5-1
TGCGCCAGCAGCTCGGACGCGGTGGCGTATGGCTACACCTTC
CASSSDAVAYGYTF
>NA|few|TRBJ2-3|TRBV5-1
TGCGCCAGCAGCCCCCAAGGGGGGGCTATGACGACAGATACGCAGTATTTT
CASSPQGGAMTTDTQYF
>NA|NA|TRBJ1-2|TRBV6-1
TGTGCCAGCAGTGAAGCGGGGCAGGGCAACTATGGCTACACCTTC
CASSEAGQGNYGYTF
>NA|few|TRBJ2-5|TRBV6-1
TGTGCCAGCAGGGGAAGGGTGGAGACCCAGTACTTC
CASRGRVETQYF
>NA|few|TRBJ2-2|TRBV3-1
TGTGCCAGCAGCCAAGAGGGAGGGAACACCGGGGAGCTGTTTTTT
CASSQEGGNTGELFF
>TRBD1|NA|TRBJ1-4|TRBV5-1
TGCGCCAGCAGCTTGGGGACAGGTTACAATGGAAAACTGTTTTTT
CASSLGTGYNGKLFF
>TRBD1|NA|TRBJ2-5|TRBV12-3/TRBV12-4
TGTGCCAGCAGTAGGGACAGGGTCTTAAGTGAGCAGTACTTC
CASSRDRVLSEQYF
>TRBD2|few|TRBJ2-7|TRBV7-2
TGTGCCAGCACTACGACTAGCTCCCGGAGCTCCTACGTGCAGTACTTC
CASTTTSSRSSYVQYF
>NA|NA|TRBJ1-2|TRBV29-1
TGCAGCGTTGGGGAGTTCGGCTATGGCTACACCTTC
CSVGEFGYGYTF
>NA|once|TRBJ1-2|TRBV6-5
TGTGCCAGCGTACAACAGGGAGGCTATGGCTACACCTTC
CASVQQGGYGYTF
>NA|NA|TRBJ2-4|TRBV6-1
TGTGCCAGCAGTGAAGCATACATTCAGTACTTC
CASSEAYIQYF
>NA|NA|TRBJ2-2|TRBV25-1
TGTGCCAGCAGTGAATCTAGCGGGGAGCTGTTTTTT
CASSESSGELFF
>NA|few|TRBJ2-7|TRBV2
TGTGCCAGCAGTGAAACATATGGCGAGCAGTACTTC
CASSETYGEQYF
>NA|NA|TRBJ2-1|TRBV7-9
TGTGCCAGCAGCTTAGCGCTTCAAACTGGGGATGAGCAGTTCTTC
CASSLALQTGDEQFF
>NA|NA|TRBJ2-2|TRBV3-1
TGTGCCAGCAGCCCCGGGACCTACACCGGGGAGCTGTTTTTT
CASSPGTYTGELFF
>TRBD1|few|TRBJ2-1|TRBV7-9
TGTGCCAGCAGCATATTGGGACAGGCGCATGAGCAGTTCTTC
CASSILGQAHEQFF
>NA|NA|TRBJ1-3|TRBV29-1
TGCAGCGCTATTGTTATGGGAAACACCATATATTTT
CSAIVMGNTIYF
>NA|NA|TRBJ1-1|TRBV6-6
TGTGCCAGCAGTTACCGGTTGGGGCTCGCTGAAGCTTTCTTT
CASSYRLGLAEAFF
>TRBD2|few|TRBJ2-7|TRBV3-1
TGTGCCAGCAGCCAATGGTCGGGAGGGTACGAGCAGTACTTC
CASSQWSGGYEQYF
>NA|NA|TRBJ1-1|TRBV7-2
TGTGGCAGCATCCTTCAGGGTTTGAACACTGAAGCTTTCTTT
CGSILQGLNTEAFF
>TRBD2|few|TRBJ2-7|TRBV19
TGTGCCAGTAGTATCCCTGGACTAGCGGGGGGTAACGAGCAGTACTTC
CASSIPGLAGGNEQYF
>TRBD2|NA|TRBJ2-5|TRBV7-9
TGTGCCAGCAGCTTAATGATAGCCGGGGGGTCGACCCAGTACTTC
CASSLMIAGGSTQYF
>TRBD2|NA|TRBJ2-3|TRBV7-9
TGTGCCAGCAGCTTGAAGCGGGGGAGCACAGATACGCAGTATTTT
CASSLKRGSTDTQYF
>NA|NA|TRBJ1-4|TRBV27
TGTGCCACCCGGAGAGATGCAACTAATGAAAAACTGTTTTTT
CATRRDATNEKLFF
>TRBD1|NA|TRBJ2-2|TRBV7-8
TGTGCCAGCCCGACAGGGCTCAACACCGGGGAGCTGTTTTTT
CASPTGLNTGELFF
>TRBD1|NA|TRBJ1-2|TRBV10-3
TGTGCCATCAGTGTAGACAGGGTCGGCTATGGCTACACCTTC
CAISVDRVGYGYTF